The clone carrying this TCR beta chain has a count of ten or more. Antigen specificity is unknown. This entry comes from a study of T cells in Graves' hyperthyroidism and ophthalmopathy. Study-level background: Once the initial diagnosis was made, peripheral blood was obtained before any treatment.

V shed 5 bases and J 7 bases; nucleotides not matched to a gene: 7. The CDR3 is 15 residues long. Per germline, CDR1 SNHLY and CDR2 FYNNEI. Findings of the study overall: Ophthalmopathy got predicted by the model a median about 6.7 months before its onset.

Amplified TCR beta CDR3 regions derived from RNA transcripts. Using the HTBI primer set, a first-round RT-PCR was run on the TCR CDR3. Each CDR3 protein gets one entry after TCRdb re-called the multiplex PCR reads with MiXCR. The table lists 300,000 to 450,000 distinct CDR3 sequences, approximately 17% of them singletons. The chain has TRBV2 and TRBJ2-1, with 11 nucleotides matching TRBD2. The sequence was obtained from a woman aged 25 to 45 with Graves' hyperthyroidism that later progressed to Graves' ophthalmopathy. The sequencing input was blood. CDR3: CASSSLAGDSNEQFF. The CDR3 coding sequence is TGTGCCAGCAGTTCACTAGCGGGAGATAGTAATGAGCAGTTCTTC.